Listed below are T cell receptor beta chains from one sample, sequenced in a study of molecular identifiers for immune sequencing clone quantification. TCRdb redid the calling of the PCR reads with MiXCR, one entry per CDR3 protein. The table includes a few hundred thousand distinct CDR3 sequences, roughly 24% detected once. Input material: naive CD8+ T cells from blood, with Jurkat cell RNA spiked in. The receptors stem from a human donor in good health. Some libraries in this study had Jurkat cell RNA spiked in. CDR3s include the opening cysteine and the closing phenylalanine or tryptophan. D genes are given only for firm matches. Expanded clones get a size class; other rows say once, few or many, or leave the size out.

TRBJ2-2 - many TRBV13 CASSLPFTGELFF TGTGCCAGCAGCTTACCTTTCACCGGGGAGCTGTTTTTT
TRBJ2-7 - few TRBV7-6 CASSLVSAGSVDEQYF TGTGCCAGCAGCTTAGTCAGCGCAGGGAGTGTCGACGAGCAGTACTTC
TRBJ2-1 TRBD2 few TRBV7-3 CASSLFERELGPYEQFF TGTGCCAGCAGCTTGTTTGAGCGGGAGTTGGGGCCCTATGAGCAGTTCTTC
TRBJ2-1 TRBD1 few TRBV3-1 CASSQPTGVSSYNEQFF TGTGCCAGCAGCCAACCTACAGGGGTAAGCTCCTACAATGAGCAGTTCTTC
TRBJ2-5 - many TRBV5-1 CASSLAEIGQETQYF TGCGCCAGCAGCTTGGCGGAGATAGGCCAAGAGACCCAGTACTTC
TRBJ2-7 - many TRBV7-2 CASSFGGAGEQYF TGTGCCAGCAGCTTCGGGGGTGCAGGGGAGCAGTACTTC
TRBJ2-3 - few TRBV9 CASSGPRRGPYRVTDTQYF TGTGCCAGCAGCGGCCCTCGGAGGGGCCCTTACCGTGTCACAGATACGCAGTATTTT
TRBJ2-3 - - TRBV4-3 CASSQDWSTDTQYF TGCGCCAGCAGCCAAGATTGGAGCACAGATACGCAGTATTTT
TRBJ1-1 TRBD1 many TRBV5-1 CASSLRQGNTEAFF TGCGCCAGCAGCCTCCGACAGGGTAACACTGAAGCTTTCTTT
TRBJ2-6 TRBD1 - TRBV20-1 CSASNPGTGALTSLAANVLTF TGCAGTGCTAGTAATCCCGGGACAGGGGCCCTTACGTCTCTGGCAGCCAACGTCCTGACTTTC
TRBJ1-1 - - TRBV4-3 CASSQDQFVTEAFF TGCGCCAGCAGCCAAGATCAGTTTGTCACTGAAGCTTTCTTT
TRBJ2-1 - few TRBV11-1 CASSSTLADEQFF TGTGCCAGCAGCTCGACACTAGCCGATGAGCAGTTCTTC
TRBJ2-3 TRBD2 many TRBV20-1 CSAKLAAPTDTQYF TGCAGTGCAAAACTAGCGGCACCGACAGATACGCAGTATTTT
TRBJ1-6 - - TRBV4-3 CASSQDCAGSSYNSPLHF TGCGCCAGCAGCCAAGACTGTGCAGGGAGCTCCTATAATTCACCCCTCCACTTT
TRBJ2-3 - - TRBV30 CAWTLDISEFTDTQYF TGTGCCTGGACCCTAGACATCTCGGAGTTCACAGATACGCAGTATTTT
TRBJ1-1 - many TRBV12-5 CASGIEGAEAFF TGTGCTAGTGGTATCGAGGGGGCTGAAGCTTTCTTT
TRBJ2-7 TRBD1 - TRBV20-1 CSARDEQGGYEQYF TGCAGTGCTAGAGATGAACAGGGGGGCTACGAGCAGTACTTC
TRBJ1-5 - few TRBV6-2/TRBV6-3 CASSPRAGYNQPQHF TGTGCCAGCAGCCCAAGGGCAGGGTATAATCAGCCCCAGCATTTT
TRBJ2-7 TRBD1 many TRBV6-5 CASSYSGQGDEQYF TGTGCCAGCAGTTACTCAGGACAGGGCGACGAGCAGTACTTC
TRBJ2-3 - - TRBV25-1 CASSSSVTDTQYF TGTGCCAGCAGTTCGTCAGTGACAGATACGCAGTATTTT
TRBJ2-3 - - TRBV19 CASRTRLEPDTQYF TGTGCCAGTCGTACAAGACTAGAACCAGATACGCAGTATTTT
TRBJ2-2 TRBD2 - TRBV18 CASSPQTSVDTGELFF TGTGCCAGCTCACCGCAGACTAGCGTTGACACCGGGGAGCTGTTTTTT
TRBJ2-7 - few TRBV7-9 CASSPGRATPYEQYF TGTGCCAGCAGCCCAGGCCGCGCCACGCCCTACGAGCAGTACTTC
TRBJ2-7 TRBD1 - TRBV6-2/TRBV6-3 CASSYGQDLYEQYF TGTGCCAGCAGTTACGGACAGGACCTCTACGAGCAGTACTTC
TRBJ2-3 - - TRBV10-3 CAISEQGIPDTQYF TGTGCCATCAGTGAGCAGGGGATCCCAGATACGCAGTATTTT
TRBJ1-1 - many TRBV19 CASSIASGNSEAFF TGTGCCAGTAGTATAGCATCTGGAAACTCTGAAGCTTTCTTT
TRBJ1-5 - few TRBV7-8 CASPHGGEDQPQHF TGTGCCAGCCCTCACGGGGGTGAGGATCAGCCCCAGCATTTT